The clone carrying this T cell receptor (beta chain) was detected a few times. The germline V gene encodes CDR1 MNHEY and CDR2 SVGAGI. The germline V and J ends were trimmed by 0 bases and 2 bases, with 14 bases remaining between them. This CDR3 is built from 16 residues. The sample belongs to a study of graft-versus-host responses after intestinal transplantation. Study overall: Each recipient received a multivisceral, liver-intestinal, or isolated intestinal graft. Uniformly, recipients were administered anti-thymocyte globulin induction with subsequent tacrolimus and steroids for roughly three years. Notes on the study in general: Those patients showing graft-donor T cell macrochimerism displayed high graft-versus-host to host-versus-graft clonal ratios in allografts.

The data were produced by immunoSEQ multiplex PCR, yet TCRdb's version contains in-frame clones alone and is incomplete. The table records tens of thousands of clones, about 45% of them present only once. Researchers placed roughly 200,000 CFSE-labeled responder cells in culture with roughly 200,000 irradiated, violet-dye-labeled stimulator cells. Both CD3+CD4+ and CD3+CD8+ responders that were proliferating and CFSE-low underwent sorting after the reaction. The source of this sequence is a human patient who was an organ donor for intestinal transplantation. V gene TRBV6-5 combines with J gene TRBJ2-7, with D possibly matching TRBD2 (5 bases). The sequencing here drew on alloreactive CD8+ T cells from a mixed lymphocyte reaction culture, taken before transplantation. Subset: CFSE-low proliferating T cells sorted from approximately six-day pre-transplant mixed lymphocyte reaction (GvH or HvG direction). This chain's CDR3 is CASSYSRGSVTYEQYF. In nucleotides, the CDR3 is TGTGCCAGCAGTTACTCCCGTGGTAGCGTGACCTACGAGCAGTACTTC.